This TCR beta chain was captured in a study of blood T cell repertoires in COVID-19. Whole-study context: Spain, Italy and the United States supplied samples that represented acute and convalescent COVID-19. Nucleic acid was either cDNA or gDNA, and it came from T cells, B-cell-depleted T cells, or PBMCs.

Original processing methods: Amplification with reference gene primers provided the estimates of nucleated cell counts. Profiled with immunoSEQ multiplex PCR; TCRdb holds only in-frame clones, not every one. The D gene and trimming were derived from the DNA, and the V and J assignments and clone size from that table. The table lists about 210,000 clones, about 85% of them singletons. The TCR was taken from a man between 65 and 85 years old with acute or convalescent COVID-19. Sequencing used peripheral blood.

The chain's CDR3 is CASSPEGLRTYEQYF. Here the CDR3 DNA reads TGTGCCAGCAGCCCTGAGGGCCTTCGGACCTACGAGCAGTACTTC. V usage is TRBV5-4 and J usage is TRBJ2-7, with TRBD2 as a possible D gene (5 bases). Germline values: CDR1 SGHNT, CDR2 YYREEE (reference sequence). V lost 4 bases and J 2 bases, leaving 16 bases between the germline ends. This CDR3 spans 15 amino acids. Supplemented by reference TRBV5-4 and TRBJ2-7, the full variable domain reads ETGVTQSPTHLIKTRGQQVTLRCSSQSGHNTVSWYQQALGQGPQFIFQYYREEENGRGNFPPRFSGLQFPNYSSELNVNALELDDSALYLCASSPEGLRTYEQYFGPGTRLTVT.